The rows below give T cell receptor beta chains drawn from one sample of a study of cytomegalovirus exposure and HLA in healthy donors. Method: immunoSEQ multiplex PCR; TCRdb's copy keeps in-frame clones and lacks some. The sample lists 150,000 or so clones; 82% were seen once. Sequenced input: PBMCs. The source is a woman in her forties or fifties in good health and CMV-seropositive. The CDR3 runs from the conserved cysteine through the conserved F or W. The D gene is left open where the match is weak. The size of a clone is reported for some rows only, either as once, few or many, or as a class for expanded clones.

NA | TRBJ2-3 | TRBV6-5 | TRBD1 | 13 | CASRNRGVDTQYF | TGTGCCAGCAGGAACAGGGGGGTAGATACGCAGTATTTT
NA | TRBJ1-1 | TRBV7-2 | TRBD1 | 16 | CASSPRTGGGNTEAFF | TGTGCCAGCAGCCCTAGGACAGGGGGCGGGAACACTGAAGCTTTCTTT
NA | TRBJ2-3 | TRBV7-2 | TRBD2 | 14 | CASSRNSGGDTQYF | TGTGCCAGCAGCCGGAATAGCGGGGGGGATACGCAGTATTTT
NA | TRBJ2-3 | TRBV19 | TRBD2 | 14 | CASKGLTFGGTQYF | TGTGCCAGTAAGGGACTAACGTTCGGGGGTACGCAGTATTTT
NA | TRBJ1-2 | TRBV18 | NA | 13 | CASSHGQGNGYTF | TGTGCCAGCTCACACGGCCAGGGAAATGGCTACACCTTC
NA | TRBJ2-1 | TRBV25-1 | TRBD2 | 16 | CASSEFSSGGRDEQFF | TGTGCCAGCAGTGAATTTTCTAGCGGGGGGAGGGATGAGCAGTTCTTC
NA | TRBJ2-1 | TRBV7-9 | TRBD2 | 13 | CASSSGGYNEQFF | TGTGCCAGCAGCTCCGGGGGGTACAATGAGCAGTTCTTC
NA | TRBJ2-2 | TRBV30 | NA | 16 | CAWTRKAPWGPGELFF | TGTGCCTGGACTAGGAAGGCGCCGTGGGGGCCCGGGGAGCTGTTTTTT
NA | TRBJ2-2 | TRBV6-6 | TRBD2 | 13 | CASSQRGTGELFF | TGTGCCAGCAGTCAGCGGGGGACCGGGGAGCTGTTTTTT
few | TRBJ2-3 | TRBV11-3 | TRBD2 | 16 | CASSPGTSARTDTQYF | TGTGCCAGCAGCCCGGGGACTAGCGCTCGCACAGATACGCAGTATTTT
NA | TRBJ1-2 | TRBV5-3 | TRBD1 | 15 | CARSPDRVNPYGYTF | TGTGCCAGAAGCCCTGACAGGGTCAACCCATATGGCTACACCTTC
NA | TRBJ1-1 | TRBV7-2 | TRBD1 | 15 | CASSAETGGYTEAFF | TGTGCCAGCAGCGCTGAGACAGGGGGGTACACTGAAGCTTTCTTT
NA | TRBJ2-2 | TRBV19 | TRBD1 | 15 | CASSLGQGALGELFF | TGTGCCAGTAGTTTGGGACAGGGGGCTCTCGGGGAGCTGTTTTTT
few | TRBJ1-3 | TRBV7-2 | NA | 14 | CASSFGRGGNTIYF | TGTGCCAGCAGCTTTGGGAGAGGAGGAAACACCATATATTTT
NA | TRBJ2-7 | TRBV10-1 | NA | 15 | CASSEFTGRGYGQYF | TGCGCCAGCAGTGAGTTTACAGGGAGGGGGTACGGGCAGTACTTC
NA | TRBJ2-1 | TRBV9 | NA | 15 | CASTPTSGTYNEQFF | TGTGCCAGCACCCCGACTTCGGGGACTTACAATGAGCAGTTCTTC
NA | TRBJ2-3 | TRBV5-1 | NA | 13 | CASSGWGEDTQYF | TGCGCCAGCAGCGGATGGGGAGAGGATACGCAGTATTTT
NA | TRBJ2-3 | TRBV27 | NA | 15 | CASSFLGANSDTQYF | TGTGCCAGCAGTTTTCTCGGAGCTAATTCAGATACGCAGTATTTT
NA | TRBJ1-1 | TRBV30 | TRBD1 | 13 | CAWRGQMNTEAFF | TGTGCCTGGAGGGGACAGATGAACACTGAAGCTTTCTTT
NA | TRBJ2-1 | TRBV7-8 | TRBD1 | 16 | CASSLRQGTIYNEQFF | TGTGCCAGCAGCTTAAGACAGGGGACCATCTACAATGAGCAGTTCTTC
NA | TRBJ1-3 | TRBV6-1 | NA | 11 | CASSYSDTIYF | TGTGCCAGCAGCTACAGTGACACCATATATTTT
NA | TRBJ2-3 | TRBV6-1 | NA | 14 | CASSEAPGTDTQYF | TGTGCCAGCAGTGAAGCGCCAGGGACAGATACGCAGTATTTT